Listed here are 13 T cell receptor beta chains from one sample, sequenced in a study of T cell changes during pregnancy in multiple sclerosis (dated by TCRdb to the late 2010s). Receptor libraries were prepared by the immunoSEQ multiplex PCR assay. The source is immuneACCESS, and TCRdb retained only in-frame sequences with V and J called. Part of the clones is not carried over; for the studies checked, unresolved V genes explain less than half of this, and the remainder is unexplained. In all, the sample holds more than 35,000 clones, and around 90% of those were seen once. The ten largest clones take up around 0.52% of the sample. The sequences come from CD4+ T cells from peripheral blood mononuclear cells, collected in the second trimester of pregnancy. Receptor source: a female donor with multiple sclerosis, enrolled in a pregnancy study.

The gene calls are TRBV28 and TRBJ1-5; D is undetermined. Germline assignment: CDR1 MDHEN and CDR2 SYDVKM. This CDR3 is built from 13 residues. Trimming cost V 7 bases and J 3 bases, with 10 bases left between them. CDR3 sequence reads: CASNDAANQPQHF. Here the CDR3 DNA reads TGTGCCAGCAACGATGCGGCCAATCAGCCCCAGCATTTT.

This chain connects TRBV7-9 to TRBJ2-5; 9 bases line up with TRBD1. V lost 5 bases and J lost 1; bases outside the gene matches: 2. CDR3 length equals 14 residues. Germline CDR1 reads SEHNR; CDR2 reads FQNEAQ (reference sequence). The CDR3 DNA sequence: TGTGCCAGCAGCGAACAGGGGGCCCAAGAGACCCAGTACTTC. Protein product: CASSEQGAQETQYF.

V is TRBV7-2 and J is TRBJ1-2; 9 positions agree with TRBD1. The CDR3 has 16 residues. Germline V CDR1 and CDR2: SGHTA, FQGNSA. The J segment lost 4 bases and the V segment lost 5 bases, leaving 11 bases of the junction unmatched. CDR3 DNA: TGTGCCAGCAGCCCACGGACAGGGGCCGCCGTCTATGGCTACACCTTC. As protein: CASSPRTGAAVYGYTF.

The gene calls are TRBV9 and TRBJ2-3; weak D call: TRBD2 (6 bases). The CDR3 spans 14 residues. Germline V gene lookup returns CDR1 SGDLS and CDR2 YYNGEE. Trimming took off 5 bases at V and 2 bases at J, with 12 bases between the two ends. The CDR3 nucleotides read TGTGCCAGCAGTACCGCGGGGACCACAGATACGCAGTATTTT. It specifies CASSTAGTTDTQYF.

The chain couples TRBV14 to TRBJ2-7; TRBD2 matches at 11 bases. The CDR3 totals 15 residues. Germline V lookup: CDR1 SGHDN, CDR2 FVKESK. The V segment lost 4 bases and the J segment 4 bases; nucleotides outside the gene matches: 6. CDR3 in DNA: TGTGCCAGCAGCCTTGGGACTAGCGGTATATACGAGCAGTACTTC. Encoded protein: CASSLGTSGIYEQYF.

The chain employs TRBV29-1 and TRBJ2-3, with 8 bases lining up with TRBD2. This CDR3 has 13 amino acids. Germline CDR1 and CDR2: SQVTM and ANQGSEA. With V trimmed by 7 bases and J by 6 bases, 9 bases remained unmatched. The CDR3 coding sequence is TGCAGCGGGGTAGCGGGAACCGGTGATACGCAGTATTTT. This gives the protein CSGVAGTGDTQYF.

The CDR3 loop reads CATSAKAGPFKQYF. The CDR3 DNA reads as TGTGCCACCAGCGCCAAAGCGGGACCCTTCAAGCAGTACTTC. The chain employs TRBV15 and TRBJ2-7; TRBD2 matches 7 bases. Germline V gene lookup returns CDR1 LNHNV and CDR2 YYDKDF (reference sequence). Unmatched junction bases numbered 12, after V lost 5 bases and J lost 8 bases. The length of the CDR3 is 14 residues.

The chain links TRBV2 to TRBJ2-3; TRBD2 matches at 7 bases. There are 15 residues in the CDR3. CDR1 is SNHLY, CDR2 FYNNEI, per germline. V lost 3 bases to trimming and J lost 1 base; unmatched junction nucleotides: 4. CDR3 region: CASSDLAGGTDTQYF. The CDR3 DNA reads TGTGCCAGCAGTGATTTGGCGGGAGGCACAGATACGCAGTATTTT.

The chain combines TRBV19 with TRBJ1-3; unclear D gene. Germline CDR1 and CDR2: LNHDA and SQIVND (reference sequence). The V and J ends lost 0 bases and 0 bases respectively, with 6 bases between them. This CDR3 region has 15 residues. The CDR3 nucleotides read TGTGCCAGTAGTATAGACCGCAGCTCTGGAAACACCATATATTTT. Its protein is CASSIDRSSGNTIYF.

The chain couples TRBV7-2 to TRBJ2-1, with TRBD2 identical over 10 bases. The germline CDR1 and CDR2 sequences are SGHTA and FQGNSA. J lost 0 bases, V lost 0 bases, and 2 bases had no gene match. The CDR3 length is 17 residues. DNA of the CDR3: TGTGCCAGCAGCTTAGCCGCTAGCGGGAGCTCCTACAATGAGCAGTTCTTC. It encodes CASSLAASGSSYNEQFF.

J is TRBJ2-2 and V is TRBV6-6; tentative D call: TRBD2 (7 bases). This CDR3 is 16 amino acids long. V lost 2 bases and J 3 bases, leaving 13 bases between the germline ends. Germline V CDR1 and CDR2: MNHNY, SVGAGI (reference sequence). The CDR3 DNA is TGTGCCAGCAGTTACCGTCGAGGGGGGGACACCGGGGAGCTGTTTTTT. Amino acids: CASSYRRGGDTGELFF.

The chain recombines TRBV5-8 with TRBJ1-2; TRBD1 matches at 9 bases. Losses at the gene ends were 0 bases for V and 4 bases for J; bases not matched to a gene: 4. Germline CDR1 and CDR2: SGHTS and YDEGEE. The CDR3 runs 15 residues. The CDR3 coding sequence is TGTGCCAGCAGCTTGGGGGACAGGGTATTCTATGGCTACACCTTC. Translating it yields CASSLGDRVFYGYTF. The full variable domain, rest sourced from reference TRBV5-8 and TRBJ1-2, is EAGVTQSPTHLIKTRGQQATLRCSPISGHTSVYWYQQALGLGLQFLLWYDEGEERNRGNFPPRFSGRQFPNYSSELNVNALELEDSALYLCASSLGDRVFYGYTFGSGTRLTVV.

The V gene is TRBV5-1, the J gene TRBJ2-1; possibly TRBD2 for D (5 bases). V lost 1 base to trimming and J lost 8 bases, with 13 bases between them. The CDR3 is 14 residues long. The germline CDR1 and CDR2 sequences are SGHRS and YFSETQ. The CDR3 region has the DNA TGCGCCAGCAGCTTGAGAACAGCGGCGGATGAGCAGTTCTTC. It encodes CASSLRTAADEQFF.